The clone carrying this T cell receptor (beta chain) came up many times. No antigen is known for it. Donors were systemically healthy Caucasian individuals from Russia aged roughly 6 to 100 years. This sample is part of a study of blood T cells in healthy people across ages. The study's findings and limits: Measured against age, TCR beta diversity per million T cells decreased in a roughly linear manner. Naive CD4+ cells and diversity were both higher in long-lived donors than in aged donors.

Trimming removed 4 bases at V and 5 bases at J, with 6 bases between. Germline CDR1 reads SGHTA; CDR2 reads FQGNSA. The CDR3 spans 11 residues. Through a sample-barcoded 5' primer and a J-beta primer mix, a second PCR was run for roughly 6 to 11 cycles. TCRdb redid the calling of the 5' RACE reads with MiXCR, one entry per CDR3 protein. The sample has under 1,000,000 distinct CDR3 sequences, 46% seen once. The chain combines TRBV7-2 with TRBJ2-7; D remains unclear. The source is a man of 80 years or more in good health. The sequencing input was blood. The CDR3 protein is CASSSLDEQYF. The CDR3 region has the DNA TGTGCCAGCAGCTCCTTAGACGAGCAGTACTTC.